This T cell receptor beta chain stems from a study of cytomegalovirus exposure and HLA in healthy donors. The CDR3 extends over 12 amino acids. Germline V gene data show CDR1 as SGHTS and CDR2 as YDEGEE. With 4 bases removed from V and 6 bases from J, the gap between germline ends came to 10 bases. As for this clone: Its specificity is not known.

The PCR employed 60 Vbeta primers together with 13 Jbeta primers. The table came from immunoSEQ multiplex PCR; TCRdb's copy has only in-frame clones and leaves some out. The sample's table shows some 120,000 clones. General study points: Specificity of a few CMV-associated chains for CMV antigens was verified in vitro.

Sample: PBMCs. The V call is TRBV5-8, the J call TRBJ1-2; D perhaps matches TRBD1 (6 bases). The sequence was obtained from a man aged 18 to 29 in good health and CMV-seronegative. The CDR3 DNA reads TGTGCCAGCAGCGACAGGCCCAATGGCTACACCTTC. Translated: CASSDRPNGYTF.